The 17 T cell receptor beta chains listed next were all sequenced from one sample in a study of T cell repertoires in cytomegalovirus infection. TCRdb analysed the reads with MiXCR anew, one entry per CDR3 protein. The sample lists about 330,000 distinct CDR3 sequences, more than 8% occurring once. Sample: PBMCs. All receptors come from a human donor in good health (CMV status not recorded). Some clones in this sample may be carry-over from other donors' samples.

This clonotype was seen many times. The chain recombines TRBV7-2 with TRBJ2-1; either TRBD1 or TRBD2 may supply D (5 bases each). The CDR3 sequence is 15 residues long. Trimming removed 5 bases from V and 0 bases from J, with 11 bases in between. CDR1 is SGHTA, CDR2 FQGNSA, per germline. CDR3 bases: TGTGCCAGCAGCCAAGGGACGCCCTCCTACAATGAGCAGTTCTTC. Amino acids: CASSQGTPSYNEQFF.

The CDR3 region is CASSLSAYRVYEQYF. The CDR3 DNA sequence: TGTGCCAGCAGTTTATCGGCCTACAGGGTTTACGAGCAGTACTTC. The chain recombines TRBV27 with TRBJ2-7; D may be TRBD1 (6 bases). Germline V CDR1 and CDR2: MNHEY, SMNVEV (reference sequence). Trimming cost V 0 bases and J 4 bases, with 13 bases left between them. This CDR3 spans 15 amino acids.

Ten or more counts support this clonotype. The chain joins TRBV12-3 or TRBV12-4 to TRBJ2-1; D is unresolved. Trimming stripped 8 bases from V and 5 bases from J, with 7 bases between. CDR3 size: 11 residues. CDR3 sequence reads: CASSRHNEQFF. CDR3 DNA sequence: TGTGCCAGCTCCCGCCACAATGAGCAGTTCTTC.

The chain combines TRBV7-9 with TRBJ1-1, with D tentatively TRBD1 (6 bases). This CDR3 region has 15 residues. V lost 2 bases and J 7 bases, leaving 17 bases between the germline ends. Germline lookup yields CDR1 SEHNR and CDR2 FQNEAQ (reference sequence). The CDR3 DNA reads as TGTGCCAGCAGCTTATGGGGCGGGACAAGTGATGAAGCTTTCTTT. Amino acids: CASSLWGGTSDEAFF.

V usage is TRBV7-9 and J usage is TRBJ2-2; D is unresolved. Germline CDR1 reads SEHNR; CDR2 reads FQNEAQ (reference sequence). V lost 5 bases and J lost 0, with 7 bases in between. The CDR3 consists of 14 residues. The CDR3 sequence is CASSRGSNTGELFF. In nucleotides, the CDR3 is TGTGCCAGCAGCCGTGGATCGAACACCGGGGAGCTGTTTTTT. Filled out from reference TRBV7-9 and TRBJ2-2, the complete variable domain reads DTGVSQNPRHKITKRGQNVTFRCDPISEHNRLYWYRQTLGQGPEFLTYFQNEAQLEKSRLLSDRFSAERPKGSFSTLEIQRTEQGDSAMYLCASSRGSNTGELFFGEGSRLTVL.

This chain links TRBV14 with TRBJ1-5, with D possibly being TRBD1 (5 bases). V gave up 1 base and J gave up 4 bases, with 17 bases separating them. CDR3 length equals 17 residues. The V gene's germline CDR1 is SGHDN and CDR2 FVKESK. CDR3 region: CASSQGLGREMNQPQHF. The CDR3 region has the DNA TGTGCCAGCAGCCAAGGGCTGGGCAGGGAAATGAATCAGCCCCAGCATTTT.

V and J are TRBV19 and TRBJ2-1, with a tentative D call TRBD1 (6 bases). The V gene's germline CDR1 is LNHDA and CDR2 SQIVND (reference sequence). Trimming pared 2 bases from V and 1 base from J, leaving 9 bases between. The CDR3 is 15 amino acids. CDR3 in amino acids: CASSILRGSYNEQFF. For the CDR3, the DNA is TGTGCCAGTAGTATATTAAGGGGGTCCTACAATGAGCAGTTCTTC.

This clonotype was observed a handful of times. CDR3 protein: CSLRDRGAEAFF. CDR3 coding DNA: TGCAGCCTCCGGGACAGGGGAGCTGAAGCTTTCTTT. The chain carries TRBV29-1 and TRBJ1-1, with 10 bases fitting TRBD1. Trimming cost V 8 bases and J 6 bases; bases outside gene matches: 6. This CDR3 contains 12 residues. Germline values: CDR1 SQVTM, CDR2 ANQGSEA.

This clonotype was picked up many times. The chain joins TRBV7-9 to TRBJ2-3; weak D call: TRBD1 (6 bases). From germline, CDR1 is SEHNR and CDR2 FQNEAQ (reference sequence). V lost 5 bases and J lost 1, with 16 bases in between. This CDR3 region has 16 residues. The CDR3: CASSATGTTRTDTQYF. The CDR3 region has the DNA TGTGCCAGCAGCGCTACCGGGACAACCCGCACAGATACGCAGTATTTT.

V gene TRBV6-2 or TRBV6-3 combines with J gene TRBJ2-5; D is unresolved. Looked up from germline, CDR1 is MNHEY and CDR2 is SVGEGT. V was clipped by 3 bases and J by 3 bases, with 5 bases between them. The CDR3 loop spans 12 amino acids. The CDR3 sequence is CASSYVEETQYF. The CDR3 bases are TGTGCCAGCAGTTATGTTGAAGAGACCCAGTACTTC.

The chain recombines TRBV10-3 with TRBJ2-3, with D hard to call. CDR3 length: 13 residues. CDR1 ENHRY and CDR2 SYGVKD come from the germline V gene. V was cut by 3 bases and J by 0 bases, with 4 bases left in between. The chain's CDR3 is CAISESSTDTQYF. CDR3 nucleotide sequence: TGTGCCATCAGTGAATCTAGCACAGATACGCAGTATTTT.

V gene TRBV27 combines with J gene TRBJ1-2; D gene uncertain. Germline assignment: CDR1 MNHEY and CDR2 SMNVEV (reference sequence). V was trimmed by 1 base and J by 4 bases, leaving 7 bases between them. The CDR3 covers 13 residues. The CDR3 DNA follows: TGTGCCAGCAGTTTATTCGGCAGCTATGGCTACACCTTC. It specifies CASSLFGSYGYTF.

The chain employs TRBV20-1 and TRBJ2-3; maybe TRBD1 (5 bases). The germline V gene encodes CDR1 DFQATT and CDR2 SNEGSKA (reference sequence). Trimming shortened V by 0 bases and J by 2 bases, and 21 bases separated the two germline ends. The CDR3 runs to 18 residues. The CDR3, as DNA: TGCAGTGCTAGAGATCACCTTGGACATGGCGATTTCACAGATACGCAGTATTTT. Amino acids: CSARDHLGHGDFTDTQYF.

This clonotype showed up many times. The V gene is TRBV11-2, the J gene TRBJ2-1; D call uncertain. This CDR3 is built from 12 residues. Germline V gene sequence: CDR1 SGHAT, CDR2 FQNNGV. Trimming removed 0 bases at V and 9 bases at J, with 6 bases between. The CDR3 nucleotides are TGTGCCAGCAGCTTAGATTGGGGTGAGCAGTTCTTC. Translation: CASSLDWGEQFF.

At least ten counts were recorded for this clonotype. V is TRBV7-2 and J is TRBJ1-2; 8 positions agree with TRBD1. Germline trimming cut 5 bases from V and 8 bases from J; bases unmatched to any gene: 7. Germline CDR1 reads SGHTA; CDR2 reads FQGNSA. The CDR3 runs 13 residues. For the CDR3, the DNA is TGTGCCAGCAGCCCACGGACAGGGATCGGCTACACCTTC. This codes for CASSPRTGIGYTF.

This clonotype is a singleton in its sample. This chain connects TRBV7-6 to TRBJ2-1; D perhaps matches TRBD1 (6 bases). CDR1 is SGHVS and CDR2 is FNYEAQ in the germline V gene. V lost 2 bases, J lost 7 bases, and 12 bases lay in between. The CDR3 extends over 14 amino acids. This CDR3 reads CASSLSTTGNEQFF. CDR3 DNA sequence: TGTGCCAGCAGCTTATCCACAACAGGGAATGAGCAGTTCTTC. The full variable domain, its missing parts supplied by reference TRBV7-6 and TRBJ2-1, is GAGVSQSPRYKVTKRGQDVALRCDPISGHVSLYWYRQALGQGPEFLTYFNYEAQQDKSGLPNDRFSAERPEGSISTLTIQRTEQRDSAMYRCASSLSTTGNEQFFGPGTRLTVL.

A few counts support this clonotype. The gene calls are TRBV6-5 and TRBJ2-3, with 10 bases fitting TRBD2. Unmatched junction bases numbered 9, after V lost 3 bases and J lost 0 bases. The V gene's germline CDR1 is MNHEY and CDR2 SVGAGI. The CDR3 consists of 18 residues. This CDR3 reads CASSYLAGVPRSTDTQYF. The CDR3 region has the DNA TGTGCCAGCAGTTATCTAGCGGGAGTCCCTAGGAGCACAGATACGCAGTATTTT.